This T cell receptor beta chain stems from a study of PD-1 and CTLA-4 blockade in melanoma. The V segment lost 7 bases and the J segment 5 bases; nucleotides outside the gene matches: 11. The CDR3 totals 16 residues. In germline, CDR1 is WSHSY, CDR2 SAAADI. Libraries were prepared by immunoSEQ multiplex PCR; TCRdb keeps only in-frame clonotypes and omits some of them. The sample carries under 13,000 clones, approximately 85% recorded once. The source is a human donor with melanoma. The V and J genes are TRBV10-2 and TRBJ2-3, with TRBD2 matching 11 bases. Here the sequenced sample was CD8+ T cells from peripheral blood, taken from a patient given anti-PD-1 treatment. The CDR3 coding sequence is TGCGCCAGCACCTTAGCGGGGGGGCCGGATGAAGATACGCAGTATTTT. It translates to CASTLAGGPDEDTQYF.